A selection of T cell receptor beta chains follows, all from one sample in a study of metastatic and nonmetastatic thyroid tumors. TCRdb re-called the PCR reads via MiXCR. The repertoire consists of 25,000 to 30,000 clones, with less than 25% occurring once and the leading ten covering about 2.5%. The sample was blood. The receptor source for this set is a female donor with papillary thyroid cancer or a benign thyroid nodule (not recorded which). Some clones in this sample may be carry-over from other donors' samples. Each CDR3 is given with its conserved first and last residue. The D gene is left open where the match is weak. Clone size is shown for a subset of rows, as once, few, many or a class of expanded clone.

TRBJ1-2	many	TRBV9	13	-	TGTGCCAGCAGCGTATCAGGGTGGGGCGGCTACACCTTC	CASSVSGWGGYTF
TRBJ1-2	many	TRBV29-1	13	TRBD1	TGCAGCATCCTATCCGGGACAGGGGACGGCTACACCTTC	CSILSGTGDGYTF
TRBJ1-1	-	TRBV5-1	13	TRBD1	TGCGCCAGCAGCGTGTCAGGGGGCACTCAAGCTTTCTTT	CASSVSGGTQAFF
TRBJ2-2	once	TRBV11-2	19	-	TGTGCCAGCAGCCCCTGGGGTAGCGGCAAACGGTCGGACACCGGGGAGCTGTTTTTT	CASSPWGSGKRSDTGELFF
TRBJ2-3	many	TRBV5-8	14	-	TGTGCCAGCTCCGGACACGGGGGCGCAGATACGCAGTATTTT	CASSGHGGADTQYF
TRBJ2-5	many	TRBV7-2	14	TRBD2	TGTGCCAGCAGCCGGGGGGACCAAAACTTGGCCCAGTACTTC	CASSRGDQNLAQYF
TRBJ2-1	-	TRBV4-2	15	TRBD2	TGTTCCAGCAGCCAGACTAGCGGGATGGTAGGTGAGCAGTTCTTC	CSSSQTSGMVGEQFF
TRBJ1-3	medium-sized	TRBV6-1	15	TRBD1	TGTGCCAGCAGCGAAGACAGGGTTACTGGAAACACCATATATTTT	CASSEDRVTGNTIYF
TRBJ1-5	many	TRBV15	21	TRBD1	TGTGCCACCAGCAGAGGGTTTTGGGGGGGGACAGGGGGAGATAGCAATCAGCCCCAGCATTTT	CATSRGFWGGTGGDSNQPQHF
TRBJ1-2	many	TRBV28	13	-	TGTGCCAGCAGGCAGGCCCTCCTCTATGGCTACACCTTC	CASRQALLYGYTF
TRBJ2-5	-	TRBV6-1	15	-	TGTGCCAGCAGTGAAGCTGGGGGATACGTTGAGACCCAGTACTTC	CASSEAGGYVETQYF
TRBJ2-7	-	TRBV6-1	14	-	TGTGCCAGCAGTGAGGGTCCAGGGACCTACGAGCAGTACTTC	CASSEGPGTYEQYF
TRBJ1-2	many	TRBV5-6	13	TRBD1	TGTGCCAGCAGCGACACAGGGGGCAATGGCTACACCTTC	CASSDTGGNGYTF
TRBJ2-7	-	TRBV6-6	13	-	TGTGCCAGCAGTTACTACGTGCGCCACGAGCAGTACTTC	CASSYYVRHEQYF
TRBJ2-6	many	TRBV5-4	18	TRBD1	TGTGCCAGCAGCTGGGTGACAGGGTATGGGTCCGGGGCCAACGTCCTGACTTTC	CASSWVTGYGSGANVLTF
TRBJ2-2	many	TRBV5-1	18	TRBD2	TGCGCCAGCCGGGCGGGACTACGGAGCGGGAGTCTGTCGGGGGAGCTGTTTTTT	CASRAGLRSGSLSGELFF
TRBJ2-2	few	TRBV6-1	14	-	TGTGCCAGCACCCTGGGGGCCGACACCGGGGAGCTGTTTTTT	CASTLGADTGELFF
TRBJ2-7	medium-sized	TRBV28	13	-	TGTGCCAGCAGATCGACACGCTCCTACGAGCAGTACTTC	CASRSTRSYEQYF
TRBJ2-7	many	TRBV5-1	13	TRBD1	TGCGCCAGCAGTCTGGACAGGCATCGACAGCAGTACTTC	CASSLDRHRQQYF
TRBJ2-2	medium-sized	TRBV5-1	18	TRBD2	TGCGCCAGCAGCTTGGGACTTGTGACTAGCGGGAGTACCGGGGAGCTGTTTTTT	CASSLGLVTSGSTGELFF
TRBJ2-7	many	TRBV10-3	13	-	TGTGCCATCAGGTCACAGGGATTTGACGAGCAGTACTTC	CAIRSQGFDEQYF
TRBJ2-2	many	TRBV6-1	15	-	TGTGCCAGCAGACCACGACAGGTCTTTGCCGGGGAGCTGTTTTTT	CASRPRQVFAGELFF
TRBJ2-2	many	TRBV6-1	13	-	TGTGCCAGCAGACAGGGTTGGACCGGGGAGCTGTTTTTT	CASRQGWTGELFF
TRBJ2-3	-	TRBV10-3	15	TRBD2	TGTGCCATTTCCGGGACTAGCGGGATCACAGATTCGCAGTATTTT	CAISGTSGITDSQYF
TRBJ1-6	-	TRBV20-1	13	-	TGCAGTGCGCCGACAGGACCAGATTCACCCCTCCACTTT	CSAPTGPDSPLHF
TRBJ2-3	-	TRBV5-1	14	-	TGCGCCAGCAGCTTAGGGCTAGCCACAGATACGCAGTATTTT	CASSLGLATDTQYF
TRBJ2-3	many	TRBV11-2	15	-	TGTGCCAGCACAACCAGGGGGAGGGGCACAGATACGCAGTATTTT	CASTTRGRGTDTQYF
TRBJ1-1	many	TRBV5-4	16	-	TGTGCCAGCAGCTTGTTGGGACGGACCTTGAGCGCTGAAGCTTTCTTT	CASSLLGRTLSAEAFF
TRBJ2-1	-	TRBV5-5	15	-	TGTGCCAGCCTCCCTCCGGGGCAGGTGAGGAATGAGCAGTTCTTC	CASLPPGQVRNEQFF
TRBJ2-7	many	TRBV20-1	13	TRBD1	TGCAGTGCTAGAGCGGACAGGGACTACGAGCAGTACTTC	CSARADRDYEQYF
TRBJ1-6	few	TRBV30	15	-	TGTGCCTGGAGTTCTTCTCAGGGTGTAAATTCAGCCCTCCACTTT	CAWSSSQGVNSALHF
TRBJ2-7	many	TRBV5-6	14	-	TGTGCCAGCAGCTTGGGACTGAGCTCCTACGAGCAGTACTTC	CASSLGLSSYEQYF
TRBJ2-7	-	TRBV4-3	15	TRBD2	TGCGCCAGCAGCCAAGAACTAGCGGGTTATTACGAGCAGTACTTC	CASSQELAGYYEQYF
TRBJ2-7	medium-sized	TRBV2	12	-	TGTGCCAGCAGACAAGACACCTACGAGCAGTACTTC	CASRQDTYEQYF
TRBJ2-1	many	TRBV20-1	14	-	TGCAGTGCTACAACAGGGTTCTCCTACAATGAGCAGTTCTTC	CSATTGFSYNEQFF
TRBJ2-7	-	TRBV10-3	18	-	TGTGCCATCAGTGAGATCCGAACGGACGGCGGGTTATCCTACGAGCAGTACTTC	CAISEIRTDGGLSYEQYF
TRBJ2-1	few	TRBV6-1	15	-	TGTGCCAGCAGCTTTATCGGGAGCTCCTACAATGAGCAGTTCTTC	CASSFIGSSYNEQFF
TRBJ2-7	-	TRBV5-1	16	TRBD2	TGCGCCAGCAGCTTGGTGGTAGCGGGAGGCTCCTACGAGCAGTACTTC	CASSLVVAGGSYEQYF
TRBJ2-7	-	TRBV30	13	TRBD1	TGTGCCTGGTCAGGGGGCGTCTTCTACGAGCAGTACTTC	CAWSGGVFYEQYF
TRBJ1-1	many	TRBV6-1	12	-	TGTGCCAGCAGAACCGGGGGTCGGGAAGCTTTCTTT	CASRTGGREAFF
TRBJ2-1	-	TRBV20-1	13	-	TGCAGTGTAACAGGGAGCTCCTACAATGAGCAGTTCTTC	CSVTGSSYNEQFF
TRBJ2-2	-	TRBV24-1	15	-	TGTGCCACCAGCGATTTGCGGACGGACACCGTGGAGCTGTTTTTT	CATSDLRTDTVELFF
TRBJ1-2	many	TRBV5-8	13	TRBD1	TGTGCCAGCTGGACAGGGGGCGACTATGGCTACACCTTC	CASWTGGDYGYTF
TRBJ2-7	medium-sized	TRBV6-2/TRBV6-3	18	-	TGTGCCAGCAGTTTATTACCTAGCCGCTCAAGACTTCAGAGCGAGCAGTACTTC	CASSLLPSRSRLQSEQYF
TRBJ2-7	-	TRBV5-5	13	-	TGTGCCAGCAGCTTGTATGATACCTACGAGCAGTACTTC	CASSLYDTYEQYF
TRBJ2-3	many	TRBV24-1	15	-	TGTGCCACCAGTGATTTAGGAGCGGCGGCAGATACGCAGTATTTT	CATSDLGAAADTQYF
TRBJ2-3	-	TRBV7-7	15	-	TGTGCTAGCAGCCCAGCCTGGTGTGGAGCAGATACGCAGTATTTT	CASSPAWCGADTQYF
TRBJ2-7	many	TRBV3-1	11	-	TGTGCCAGCAGCCAAGCCCCCGAGCAGTACTTC	CASSQAPEQYF
TRBJ1-1	many	TRBV20-1	14	TRBD1	TGCAGTGCTAGAGGGACAGGGGAAAACACTGAAGCTTTCTTT	CSARGTGENTEAFF
TRBJ2-5	many	TRBV2	13	-	TGTGCCAGCAGTGGCCGGGGCCAAGAGACCCAGTACTTC	CASSGRGQETQYF
TRBJ2-5	many	TRBV11-1	17	-	TGTGCCAGCAGCTTATCATACAGTGGCTACTGGGGGGAGACCCAGTACTTC	CASSLSYSGYWGETQYF
TRBJ2-1	many	TRBV6-2/TRBV6-3	16	TRBD2	TGTGCCAGCAGCCAACCTCTAGCGGGAGTTAGGGGTGAGCAGTTCTTC	CASSQPLAGVRGEQFF